These T cell receptor beta chains were read from a single sample in a study of blood T cell repertoires in COVID-19. Using immunoSEQ multiplex PCR, the repertoire was profiled, and TCRdb retains in-frame clones only, with some absent. The data show roughly 120,000 clones, around 64% seen once. The sequenced material came from peripheral blood. These receptors came from a human donor with acute or convalescent COVID-19. The donor label of this sample is uncertain. Both conserved end residues are part of each CDR3. Fields, in order: J gene, clone size, D gene, CDR3 length, V gene, CDR3 protein, CDR3 DNA. The D gene is left open where the match is weak. Not all rows give a size; the values are once, few, many and, for expanded clones, a class.

j_call: TRBJ2-5; clone_size: once; d_call: NA; cdr3_length: 14; v_call: TRBV18; cdr3_aa: CASSPPSARETQYF; cdr3_nt: TGTGCCAGCTCACCACCGAGTGCGCGGGAGACCCAGTACTTC
j_call: TRBJ2-5; clone_size: NA; d_call: NA; cdr3_length: 17; v_call: TRBV3-1/TRBV3-2; cdr3_aa: CASRDLNREWYQETQYF; cdr3_nt: TGTGCCAGCAGGGATCTAAACAGGGAATGGTACCAAGAGACCCAGTACTTC
j_call: TRBJ1-1; clone_size: few; d_call: NA; cdr3_length: 14; v_call: TRBV7-9; cdr3_aa: CASSLSRYPVEAFF; cdr3_nt: TGTGCCAGCAGCTTAAGTCGGTATCCGGTTGAAGCTTTCTTT
j_call: TRBJ2-3; clone_size: NA; d_call: TRBD1; cdr3_length: 15; v_call: TRBV9; cdr3_aa: CASTPQGSIADTQYF; cdr3_nt: TGTGCCAGCACGCCACAGGGGTCGATTGCAGATACGCAGTATTTT
j_call: TRBJ2-7; clone_size: NA; d_call: NA; cdr3_length: 18; v_call: TRBV7-2; cdr3_aa: CASSLDVSLGRFSYEQYF; cdr3_nt: TGTGCCAGCAGCTTAGATGTATCTTTAGGGAGATTCTCCTACGAGCAGTACTTC
j_call: TRBJ1-5; clone_size: NA; d_call: TRBD1; cdr3_length: 15; v_call: TRBV6-5; cdr3_aa: CASSTGTGINQPQHF; cdr3_nt: TGTGCCAGCAGTACCGGGACAGGCATCAATCAGCCCCAGCATTTT
j_call: TRBJ2-7; clone_size: NA; d_call: TRBD2; cdr3_length: 16; v_call: TRBV7-6; cdr3_aa: CASSLADGPGGYEQYF; cdr3_nt: TGTGCCAGCAGCTTAGCGGATGGACCGGGGGGTTACGAGCAGTACTTC
j_call: TRBJ1-2; clone_size: NA; d_call: NA; cdr3_length: 13; v_call: TRBV19; cdr3_aa: CASSATGNYGYTF; cdr3_nt: TGTGCCAGTAGTGCGACAGGAAACTATGGCTACACCTTC
j_call: TRBJ2-5; clone_size: NA; d_call: NA; cdr3_length: 17; v_call: TRBV24-1; cdr3_aa: CATSDPRVLELQETQYF; cdr3_nt: TGTGCCACCAGTGATCCGCGGGTGCTGGAGTTACAGGAGACCCAGTACTTC
j_call: TRBJ1-1; clone_size: NA; d_call: NA; cdr3_length: 15; v_call: TRBV5-6; cdr3_aa: CASSLRRFMTAEAFF; cdr3_nt: TGTGCCAGCAGCTTAAGGAGATTTATGACAGCCGAAGCTTTCTTT
j_call: TRBJ1-2; clone_size: NA; d_call: NA; cdr3_length: 13; v_call: TRBV28; cdr3_aa: CASRRGREEGYTF; cdr3_nt: TGTGCCAGCAGAAGGGGCAGGGAGGAGGGCTACACCTTC
j_call: TRBJ1-5; clone_size: NA; d_call: NA; cdr3_length: 14; v_call: TRBV30; cdr3_aa: CAWSVKGVNQPQHF; cdr3_nt: TGTGCCTGGAGTGTAAAGGGGGTAAATCAGCCCCAGCATTTT
j_call: TRBJ2-3; clone_size: NA; d_call: NA; cdr3_length: 15; v_call: TRBV3-1/TRBV3-2; cdr3_aa: CASSSRERGPDTQYF; cdr3_nt: TGTGCCAGCAGCTCTCGGGAGAGGGGGCCAGATACGCAGTATTTT
j_call: TRBJ2-5; clone_size: NA; d_call: TRBD1; cdr3_length: 14; v_call: TRBV5-1; cdr3_aa: CASSNNRGRETQYF; cdr3_nt: TGCGCCAGCAGCAACAACAGGGGGCGGGAGACCCAGTACTTC
j_call: TRBJ2-2; clone_size: NA; d_call: NA; cdr3_length: 15; v_call: TRBV4-1; cdr3_aa: CASSQESRGTGELFF; cdr3_nt: TGCGCCAGCAGCCAAGAGTCTCGGGGGACCGGGGAGCTGTTTTTT
j_call: TRBJ1-3; clone_size: NA; d_call: NA; cdr3_length: 15; v_call: TRBV7-2; cdr3_aa: CASSYTGTTQNTIYF; cdr3_nt: TGTGCCAGCAGCTACACCGGGACTACCCAAAACACCATATATTTT
j_call: TRBJ1-5; clone_size: NA; d_call: NA; cdr3_length: 12; v_call: TRBV28; cdr3_aa: CASSSGYQPQHF; cdr3_nt: TGTGCCAGCAGTTCAGGGTATCAGCCCCAGCATTTT
j_call: TRBJ1-2; clone_size: NA; d_call: TRBD1; cdr3_length: 14; v_call: TRBV28; cdr3_aa: CASSSPGQGYGYTF; cdr3_nt: TGTGCCAGCAGTTCGCCGGGACAGGGGTATGGCTACACCTTC
j_call: TRBJ1-1; clone_size: NA; d_call: NA; cdr3_length: 14; v_call: TRBV28; cdr3_aa: CASSPVNANTEAFF; cdr3_nt: TGTGCCAGCAGCCCGGTCAACGCCAACACTGAAGCTTTCTTT
j_call: TRBJ1-3; clone_size: few; d_call: TRBD1; cdr3_length: 14; v_call: TRBV30; cdr3_aa: CAWSYGTAGNTIYF; cdr3_nt: TGTGCCTGGAGTTACGGGACAGCCGGAAACACCATATATTTT
j_call: TRBJ1-5; clone_size: NA; d_call: NA; cdr3_length: 14; v_call: TRBV29-1; cdr3_aa: CSVTETGGNQPQHF; cdr3_nt: TGCAGCGTTACCGAAACTGGTGGCAATCAGCCCCAGCATTTT
j_call: TRBJ1-3; clone_size: NA; d_call: TRBD1; cdr3_length: 13; v_call: TRBV6-5; cdr3_aa: CASRRDRGNTIYF; cdr3_nt: TGTGCCAGCAGGCGGGACAGAGGAAACACCATATATTTT
j_call: TRBJ2-5; clone_size: NA; d_call: NA; cdr3_length: 16; v_call: TRBV4-2; cdr3_aa: CASSQDGSSWGETQYF; cdr3_nt: TGTGCCAGCAGCCAAGATGGTTCTAGCTGGGGTGAGACCCAGTACTTC
j_call: TRBJ2-5; clone_size: NA; d_call: NA; cdr3_length: 15; v_call: TRBV10-3; cdr3_aa: CAIRPNRDSQETQYF; cdr3_nt: TGTGCCATCAGGCCTAACCGGGACTCGCAAGAGACCCAGTACTTC
j_call: TRBJ1-2; clone_size: NA; d_call: TRBD1; cdr3_length: 17; v_call: TRBV4-1; cdr3_aa: CASSPHRGPAYNYGYTF; cdr3_nt: TGCGCCAGCAGCCCCCACAGGGGGCCCGCTTATAACTATGGCTACACCTTC
j_call: TRBJ1-5; clone_size: NA; d_call: TRBD1; cdr3_length: 15; v_call: TRBV27; cdr3_aa: CASSRQGLGNQPQHF; cdr3_nt: TGTGCCAGCAGTCGACAGGGGTTGGGCAATCAGCCCCAGCATTTT
j_call: TRBJ2-7; clone_size: once; d_call: TRBD1; cdr3_length: 16; v_call: TRBV27; cdr3_aa: CASSSRQGRTIYEQYF; cdr3_nt: TGTGCCAGCAGTTCCAGACAGGGGCGGACTATCTACGAGCAGTACTTC
j_call: TRBJ2-3; clone_size: NA; d_call: NA; cdr3_length: 16; v_call: TRBV10-2; cdr3_aa: CASSLPPGVGTDTQYF; cdr3_nt: TGCGCCAGCAGTCTTCCCCCGGGGGTGGGCACAGATACGCAGTATTTT
j_call: TRBJ1-1; clone_size: NA; d_call: NA; cdr3_length: 11; v_call: TRBV27; cdr3_aa: CASRGGTEAFF; cdr3_nt: TGTGCCAGCAGAGGGGGCACTGAAGCTTTCTTT
j_call: TRBJ2-1; clone_size: NA; d_call: TRBD2; cdr3_length: 13; v_call: TRBV29-1; cdr3_aa: CSVERGGLGEQFF; cdr3_nt: TGCAGCGTTGAACGGGGGGGGCTCGGTGAGCAGTTCTTC
j_call: TRBJ2-1; clone_size: many; d_call: TRBD1; cdr3_length: 13; v_call: TRBV19; cdr3_aa: CASSIRGPNEQFF; cdr3_nt: TGTGCCAGTAGTATTAGGGGGCCGAATGAGCAGTTCTTC
j_call: TRBJ1-5; clone_size: NA; d_call: TRBD1; cdr3_length: 15; v_call: TRBV5-8; cdr3_aa: CASSAGTDYNQPQHF; cdr3_nt: TGTGCCAGCAGCGCCGGGACAGACTATAATCAGCCCCAGCATTTT
j_call: TRBJ2-3; clone_size: NA; d_call: TRBD2; cdr3_length: 18; v_call: TRBV3-1/TRBV3-2; cdr3_aa: CASSQVLIGGGPTDTQYF; cdr3_nt: TGTGCCAGCAGCCAAGTACTGATCGGGGGGGGGCCCACAGATACGCAGTATTTT
j_call: TRBJ2-1; clone_size: NA; d_call: TRBD2; cdr3_length: 16; v_call: TRBV4-2; cdr3_aa: CASSQDSGGGFNEQFF; cdr3_nt: TGTGCCAGCAGCCAAGACTCCGGCGGGGGGTTCAATGAGCAGTTCTTC
j_call: TRBJ1-2; clone_size: NA; d_call: TRBD1; cdr3_length: 13; v_call: TRBV12-3/TRBV12-4; cdr3_aa: CASSPTGGLGYTF; cdr3_nt: TGTGCCAGCAGTCCCACAGGGGGGTTAGGCTACACCTTC
j_call: TRBJ2-1; clone_size: medium-sized; d_call: TRBD1; cdr3_length: 15; v_call: TRBV9; cdr3_aa: CASSVAGGPYNEQFF; cdr3_nt: TGTGCCAGCAGCGTAGCAGGGGGTCCCTACAATGAGCAGTTCTTC
j_call: TRBJ1-2; clone_size: NA; d_call: NA; cdr3_length: 12; v_call: TRBV12-3/TRBV12-4; cdr3_aa: CASSRDRYGYTF; cdr3_nt: TGTGCCAGCAGTCGCGACAGATATGGCTACACCTTC
j_call: TRBJ2-5; clone_size: NA; d_call: TRBD2; cdr3_length: 14; v_call: TRBV18; cdr3_aa: CASSPGLAEETQYF; cdr3_nt: TGTGCCAGCTCACCCGGACTAGCGGAAGAGACCCAGTACTTC
j_call: TRBJ1-5; clone_size: NA; d_call: TRBD1; cdr3_length: 12; v_call: TRBV29-1; cdr3_aa: CSVGDRYQPQHF; cdr3_nt: TGCAGCGTTGGGGACAGATATCAGCCCCAGCATTTT